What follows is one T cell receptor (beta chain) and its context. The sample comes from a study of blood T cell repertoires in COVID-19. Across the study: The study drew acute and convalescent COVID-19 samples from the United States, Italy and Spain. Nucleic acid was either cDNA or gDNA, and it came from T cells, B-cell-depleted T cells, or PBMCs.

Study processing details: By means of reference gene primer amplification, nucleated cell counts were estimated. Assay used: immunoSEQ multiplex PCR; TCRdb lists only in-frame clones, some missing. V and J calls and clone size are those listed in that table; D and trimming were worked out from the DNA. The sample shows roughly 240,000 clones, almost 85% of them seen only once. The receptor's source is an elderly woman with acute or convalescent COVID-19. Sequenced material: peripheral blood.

The CDR3 spells CASSSRTGRQTQYF. The CDR3 DNA reads TGTGCCAGCAGTTCCAGGACAGGGCGACAGACCCAGTACTTC. The genes are TRBV27 and TRBJ2-5, with 8 bases fitting TRBD1. From germline, CDR1 is MNHEY and CDR2 SMNVEV (reference sequence). Trimming removed 4 bases from V and 6 bases from J; junction bases left unmatched: 7. The CDR3 spans 14 residues.